Included here is one T cell receptor (beta chain) sequence, with context. What antigen it recognizes has not been identified. No base quality information exists; no much larger clone differs at one position. This entry comes from a study of graft-versus-host responses after intestinal transplantation (dated by TCRdb to the early 2020s). For the study in its entirety: The transplants that recipients got were multivisceral, liver-intestinal, or isolated intestinal. Every recipient was given anti-thymocyte globulin induction, followed by approximately three years of maintenance tacrolimus and steroids. Graft-versus-host and host-versus-graft alloreactive T cell clones were tracked in the graft, circulation and bone marrow after intestinal transplantation using bulk TCR-beta CDR3 sequencing. Alloreactive clones were identified by sequencing pre-transplant mixed lymphocyte reaction products and comparing them with unstimulated pre-transplant donor and recipient T cells. The cohort enrolled 20 to 30 intestinal transplant recipients including one retransplant, and a few patients lacking pretransplant specimens were excluded. A peak of at least 4% donor T cells among recipient peripheral blood mononuclear cells was the definition used for donor T cell macrochimerism. Rather than going through the commercial service, samples from a few later patients were sequenced in-house on an Illumina MiSeq and processed with MiXCR. Here is what the overall study found, with its caveats: Early after transplant, peak levels of circulating GvH clones were found to be associated with declines in HvG clones. GvH clones were detected in recipient bone marrow, and some of these GvH clones were observed earlier in ileal mucosa or blood, consistent with an intestinal mucosal origin. Patients with donor T cell macrochimerism had high GvH to HvG T cell clonal ratios in their allografts. Conclusions were limited by the relatively low number and heterogeneity of intestinal transplant patients.

The time point label of this sample denotes: cells obtained before transplantation from donor or recipient. CD3+CD4+ and CD3+CD8+ populations were FACS-sorted from unstimulated pre-transplant donor and recipient cells taken from spleen or lymph nodes. The germline V gene yields SGHAT for CDR1 and FQNNGV for CDR2. V and J lose 3 bases and 0 bases, and a span of 10 bases separates them. The CDR3 holds 15 amino acids from the cysteine to the phenylalanine. CDR3 DNA is the only sequence kept; it has 45 bases, read in frame from the first base. The library was produced with the immunoSEQ multiplex PCR assay. For most patients, genomic DNA was isolated with the Qiagen DNeasy Blood and Tissue Kit and sent frozen to Adaptive Biotechnologies for TCR sequencing. For most patients, high-throughput TCR-beta CDR3 sequencing of genomic DNA was performed by Adaptive Biotechnologies. On the study's bioinformatics: TCR sequencing data were retrieved from Adaptive's ImmunoSEQ software for 18 patients, whereas a few other patients were processed with MiXCR and VDJtools. To correct CD4 versus CD8 sorting errors, any sequence found in both subsets at a frequency ratio below 5:1 was removed. CDR3 nucleotide sequences shared between donor and recipient were removed because their origin could not be assigned. To count as alloreactive, a clone needed at least 2-fold expansion over unstimulated cells and a minimum CFSE-low frequency of 0.002% (template counts) or 0.001% (read counts). Clones detected in sequenced pre-transplant spleen, lymph node, or MLR CFSE-low populations of the donor or recipient were defined as mappable. Cumulative frequency of alloreactive clones was calculated as a percentage of all sequences weighted by copy number. TCRdb mirrors the immuneACCESS table, restricted to in-frame sequences. Some clones are absent from its copies; in checked studies, under half trace to an unresolved V gene, and the reason for the others is unknown. That table supplies the V and J calls and clone size; D and trimming were determined from the DNA. The sample table records about 120,000 clones; about 93% of these occur just once. The leading ten clones occupy 0.095% to 0.15% of the sample.

The rearranged chain carries TRBV11-2 and TRBJ2-3; the D gene identity is not certain. Source: unstimulated CD4+ T cells sorted from spleen or lymph node cells, taken before intestinal transplant. This sequence was found in a human donor who received an intestinal transplant. The nucleotide sequence is given as TGTGCCAGCAGCTTCTCTATACCCAGCACAGATACGCAGTATTTT. It codes for CASSFSIPSTDTQYF.